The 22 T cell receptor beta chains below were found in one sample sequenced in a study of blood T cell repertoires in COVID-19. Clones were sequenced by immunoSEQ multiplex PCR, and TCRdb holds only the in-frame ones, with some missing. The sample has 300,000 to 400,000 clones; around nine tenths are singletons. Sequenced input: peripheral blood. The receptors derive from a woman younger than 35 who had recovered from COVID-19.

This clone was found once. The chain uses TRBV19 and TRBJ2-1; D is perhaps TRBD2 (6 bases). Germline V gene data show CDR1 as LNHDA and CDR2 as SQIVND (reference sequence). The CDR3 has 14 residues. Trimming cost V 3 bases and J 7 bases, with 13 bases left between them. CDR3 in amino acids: CASSIGGKVNEQFF. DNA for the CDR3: TGTGCCAGTAGTATTGGCGGGAAGGTTAATGAGCAGTTCTTC. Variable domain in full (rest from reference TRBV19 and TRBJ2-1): DGGITQSPKYLFRKEGQNVTLSCEQNLNHDAMYWYRQDPGQGLRLIYYSQIVNDFQKGDIAEGYSVSREKKESFPLTVTSAQKNPTAFYLCASSIGGKVNEQFFGPGTRLTVL.

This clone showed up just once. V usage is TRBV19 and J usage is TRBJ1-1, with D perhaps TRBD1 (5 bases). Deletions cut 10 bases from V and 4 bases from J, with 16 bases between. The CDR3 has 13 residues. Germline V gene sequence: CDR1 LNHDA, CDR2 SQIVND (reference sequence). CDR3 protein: CATLYQRGTEAFF. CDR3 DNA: TGTGCCACCTTATACCAAAGGGGCACTGAAGCTTTCTTT.

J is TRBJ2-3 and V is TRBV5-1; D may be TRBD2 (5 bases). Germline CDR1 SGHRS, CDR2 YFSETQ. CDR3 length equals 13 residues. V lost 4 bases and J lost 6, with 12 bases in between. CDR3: CASSLRAVDTQYF. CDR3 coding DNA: TGCGCCAGCAGCCTGCGGGCTGTGGATACGCAGTATTTT.

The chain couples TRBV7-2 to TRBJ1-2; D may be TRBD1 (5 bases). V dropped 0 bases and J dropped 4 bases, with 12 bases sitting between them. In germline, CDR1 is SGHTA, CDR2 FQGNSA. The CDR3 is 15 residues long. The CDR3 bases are TGTGCCAGCAGCTTAGCAGCGAAACAGGTCTATGGCTACACCTTC. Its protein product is CASSLAAKQVYGYTF.

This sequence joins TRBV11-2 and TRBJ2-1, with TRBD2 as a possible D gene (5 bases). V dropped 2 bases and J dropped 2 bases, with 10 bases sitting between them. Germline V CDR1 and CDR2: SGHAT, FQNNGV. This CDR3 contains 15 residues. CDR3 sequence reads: CASSLRTGTYNEQFF. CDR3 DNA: TGTGCCAGCAGCTTACGAACCGGGACCTACAATGAGCAGTTCTTC.

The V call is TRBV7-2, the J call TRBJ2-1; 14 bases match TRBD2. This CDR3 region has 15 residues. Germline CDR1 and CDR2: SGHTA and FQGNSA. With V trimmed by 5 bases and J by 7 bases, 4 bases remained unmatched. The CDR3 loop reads CASSHGLAGGNEQFF. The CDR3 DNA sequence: TGTGCCAGCAGCCATGGACTAGCGGGAGGAAATGAGCAGTTCTTC.

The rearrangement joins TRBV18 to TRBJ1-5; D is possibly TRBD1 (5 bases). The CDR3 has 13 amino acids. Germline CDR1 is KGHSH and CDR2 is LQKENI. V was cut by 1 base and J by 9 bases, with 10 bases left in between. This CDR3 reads CASSPQGKRPQHF. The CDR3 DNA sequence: TGTGCCAGCTCACCACAGGGGAAGAGGCCCCAGCATTTT.

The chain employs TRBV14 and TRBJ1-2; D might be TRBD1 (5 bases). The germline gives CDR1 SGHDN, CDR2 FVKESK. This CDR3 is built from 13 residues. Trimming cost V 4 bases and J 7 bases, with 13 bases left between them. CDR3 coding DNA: TGTGCCAGCAGCCGCGTGATCCAGGGTGGCTACACCTTC. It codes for CASSRVIQGGYTF.

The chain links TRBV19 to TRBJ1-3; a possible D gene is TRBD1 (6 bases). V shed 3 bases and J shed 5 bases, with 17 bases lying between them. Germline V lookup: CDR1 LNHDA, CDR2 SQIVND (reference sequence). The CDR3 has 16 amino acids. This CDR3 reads CASSIGGAGQRNTIYF. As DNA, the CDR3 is TGTGCCAGTAGTATTGGGGGTGCAGGACAGAGAAACACCATATATTTT.

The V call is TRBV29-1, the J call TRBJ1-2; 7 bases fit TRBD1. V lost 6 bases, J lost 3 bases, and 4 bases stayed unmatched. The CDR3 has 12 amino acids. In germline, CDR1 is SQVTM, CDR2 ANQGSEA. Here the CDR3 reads CSVYRGYYGYTF. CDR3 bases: TGCAGCGTCTACAGGGGATACTATGGCTACACCTTC.

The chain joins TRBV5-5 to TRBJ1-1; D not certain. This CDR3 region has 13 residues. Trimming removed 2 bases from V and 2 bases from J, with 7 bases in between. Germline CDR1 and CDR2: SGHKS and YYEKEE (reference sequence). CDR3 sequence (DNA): TGTGCCAGCAGCTTTGAGGTAAACACTGAAGCTTTCTTT. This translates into CASSFEVNTEAFF.

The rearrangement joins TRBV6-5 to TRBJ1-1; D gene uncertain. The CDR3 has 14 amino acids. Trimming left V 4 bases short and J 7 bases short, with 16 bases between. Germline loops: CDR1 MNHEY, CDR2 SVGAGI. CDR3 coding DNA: TGTGCCAGCAGTTTTTCTTCGGTGTCTAATGAAGCTTTCTTT. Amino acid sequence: CASSFSSVSNEAFF.

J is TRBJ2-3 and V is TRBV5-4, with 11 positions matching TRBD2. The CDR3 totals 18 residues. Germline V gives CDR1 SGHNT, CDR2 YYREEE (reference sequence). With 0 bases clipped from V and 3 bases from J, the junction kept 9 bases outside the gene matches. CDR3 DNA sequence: TGTGCCAGCAGCTTGGGTGGATTAGCGGGAGGGCCGACAGATACGCAGTATTTT. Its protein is CASSLGGLAGGPTDTQYF.

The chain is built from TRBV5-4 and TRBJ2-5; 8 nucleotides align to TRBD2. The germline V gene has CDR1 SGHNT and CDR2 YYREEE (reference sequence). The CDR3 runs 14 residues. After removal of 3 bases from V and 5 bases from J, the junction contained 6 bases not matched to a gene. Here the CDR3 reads CASSSRVAGETQYF. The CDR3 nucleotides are TGTGCCAGCAGCTCCAGGGTAGCGGGGGAGACCCAGTACTTC.

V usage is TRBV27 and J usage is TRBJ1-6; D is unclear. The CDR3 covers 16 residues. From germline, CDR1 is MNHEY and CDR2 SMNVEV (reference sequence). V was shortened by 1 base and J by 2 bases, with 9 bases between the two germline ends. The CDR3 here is CASSLFRPTYNSPLHF. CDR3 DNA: TGTGCCAGCAGTTTATTCAGGCCGACCTATAATTCACCCCTCCACTTT.

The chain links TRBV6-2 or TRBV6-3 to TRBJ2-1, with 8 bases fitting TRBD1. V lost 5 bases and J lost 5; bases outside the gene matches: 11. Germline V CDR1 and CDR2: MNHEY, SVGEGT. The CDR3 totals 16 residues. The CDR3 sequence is CASSGPDRGTDNEQFF. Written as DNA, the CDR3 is TGTGCCAGCAGTGGCCCAGACAGGGGAACGGACAATGAGCAGTTCTTC.

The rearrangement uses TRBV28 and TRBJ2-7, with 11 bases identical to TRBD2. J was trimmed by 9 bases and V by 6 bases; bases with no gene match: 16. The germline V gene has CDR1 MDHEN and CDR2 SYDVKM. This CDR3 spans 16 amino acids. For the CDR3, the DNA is TGTGCCAGCAGCAGGAATGCCGGGACTAGCGGTTATGGGCAGTACGTC. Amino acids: CASSRNAGTSGYGQYV.

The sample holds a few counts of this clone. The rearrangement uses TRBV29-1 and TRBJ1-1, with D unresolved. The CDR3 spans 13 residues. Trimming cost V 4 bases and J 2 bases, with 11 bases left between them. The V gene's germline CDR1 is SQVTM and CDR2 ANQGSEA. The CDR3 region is CSVARSGNTEAFF. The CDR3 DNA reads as TGCAGCGTTGCGAGGTCGGGAAACACTGAAGCTTTCTTT.

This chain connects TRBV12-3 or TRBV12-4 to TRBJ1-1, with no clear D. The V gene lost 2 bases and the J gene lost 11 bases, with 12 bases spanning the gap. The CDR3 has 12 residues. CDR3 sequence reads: CASSLHGRGAFF. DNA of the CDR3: TGTGCCAGCAGTTTACATGGGAGAGGGGCTTTCTTT.

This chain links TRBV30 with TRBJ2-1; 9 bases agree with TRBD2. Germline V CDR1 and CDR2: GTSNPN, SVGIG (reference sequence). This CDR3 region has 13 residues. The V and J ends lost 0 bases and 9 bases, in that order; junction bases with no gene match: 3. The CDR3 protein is CAWSVLAGAEQFF. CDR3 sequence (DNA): TGTGCCTGGAGTGTATTAGCGGGAGCTGAGCAGTTCTTC.

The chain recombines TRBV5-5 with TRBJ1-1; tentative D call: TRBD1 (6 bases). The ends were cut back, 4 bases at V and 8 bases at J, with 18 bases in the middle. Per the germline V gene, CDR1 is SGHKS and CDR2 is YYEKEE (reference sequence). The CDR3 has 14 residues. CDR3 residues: CASSILVGAGEAFF. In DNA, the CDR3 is TGTGCCAGCAGCATTCTAGTGGGGGCCGGGGAAGCTTTCTTT.

In DNA, the CDR3 is TGTGCCAGTAACTCACACCCCCGCGACAGGGATCAGCCCCAGCATTTT. Translating gives CASNSHPRDRDQPQHF. The chain couples TRBV19 to TRBJ1-5; TRBD1 matches at 7 bases. There are 16 residues in the CDR3. Germline V lookup: CDR1 LNHDA, CDR2 SQIVND (reference sequence). The V gene end was trimmed by 7 bases and the J gene end by 5 bases; junction bases not matched to a gene: 14. Based on the CDR3 plus reference TRBV19 and TRBJ1-5, the full variable domain is DGGITQSPKYLFRKEGQNVTLSCEQNLNHDAMYWYRQDPGQGLRLIYYSQIVNDFQKGDIAEGYSVSREKKESFPLTVTSAQKNPTAFYLCASNSHPRDRDQPQHFGDGTRLSIL.